This TCR beta chain was documented in a study of blood T cell repertoires in COVID-19 (dated by TCRdb to about 2020). About the full investigation: Samples from collaborators originated in the United States, Italy and Spain and spanned both the acute and convalescent phases of COVID-19. Samples were obtained from the ongoing ImmuneRACE study (first 160 participants) and from 1,254 subjects provided by 6 global collaborators. Sample metadata almost always included a de-identified subject ID, COVID-19 status, age in years and sex. Deeply sampled blood TCRbeta repertoires from subjects exposed to, actively infected with, or recovered from COVID-19 were included in the dataset. Where available, HLA class I and class II types were taken from metadata supplied by the sample provider and were not determined by assay-based typing. The prospective study material was composed of cDNA or gDNA derived from T cells, B-cell-depleted T cells, or PBMCs. A freely available public database, intended as a resource for researchers studying the immune response to SARS-CoV-2, is where the repertoires were released.

This clone was counted once. Its antigen specificity is not known. Per-base qualities were not stored, and no clone one base away is much larger. TCRbeta CDR3 regions were amplified from genomic DNA using the immunoSEQ Assay, a bias-controlled multiplex PCR. In the original analysis: Nucleated cell counts per sample were estimated from amplification of reference gene primers within the assay. To quantify the absolute abundance of each unique TCRbeta CDR3 rearrangement, sequence reads were collapsed and filtered. For each sample, productive Simpson clonality was calculated as the square root of Simpson's diversity index across productive rearrangements. Not all clones reach the TCRdb copy of this immuneACCESS table, which keeps in-frame sequences only. Checked studies attribute under half of the gap to unresolved V genes and leave the rest unexplained. That table furnishes V, J and clone size, whereas the DNA furnished D and trimming. The sample table contains approximately 91,000 clones; only one count was recorded for approximately 80% of them. About 10% of the sample comes from the top ten.

Beyond this particular receptor, the publication reports: The amount of clinical and demographic metadata varied by source and participant and was provided uncurated.

CDR1 and CDR2 are read off the germline V gene (reference sequence) as MNHEY and SMNVEV. From the cysteine up to the phenylalanine, the CDR3 has a length of 17 residues. Only the CDR3 DNA is retained, 51 bases long and in frame from the first base. At the junction V is shortened by 2 bases and J by 0 bases, with 11 bases in between. Whole blood was collected in K2EDTA tubes by collaborating institutions according to the institutions' own protocols. For TCRbeta analysis, collaborators shipped samples as frozen whole blood, isolated PBMCs, or DNA extracted from either of those sample types. The source is a woman aged 80 or over with acute or convalescent COVID-19. Recombination connected TRBV27 to TRBJ2-6, and perhaps TRBD2 as D gene, on 5 matching bases. The sequencing input was peripheral blood. The CDR3 reads CASSLVLGSSGANVLTF. The DNA sequence is as follows: TGTGCCAGCAGTTTAGTTTTGGGGAGCTCTGGGGCCAACGTCCTGACTTTC.